The 19 T cell receptor beta chains reported below all come from one sample, sequenced in a study of cytotoxic CD8 clonotypes in ibrutinib-treated CLL. Repertoires were generated with immunoSEQ multiplex PCR, while TCRdb's copy carries only in-frame clones and drops some. Of roughly 200,000 clones in the sample, roughly 77% were seen once. Sequencing was performed on PBMCs, taken after 12 months of ibrutinib treatment. The receptors were sampled from a human donor with chronic lymphocytic leukemia.

The chain is built from TRBV27 and TRBJ2-1; D may match TRBD1 or TRBD2 (5 bases each). Trimming removed 7 bases from V and 9 bases from J, with 22 bases in between. The CDR3 has 15 residues. Germline V CDR1 and CDR2: MNHEY, SMNVEV (reference sequence). CDR3 amino acids: CASTLGDRITSEQFF. For the CDR3, the DNA is TGTGCCAGCACCTTGGGGGACCGTATTACTAGTGAGCAGTTCTTC.

This chain uses TRBV7-2 with TRBJ2-7, with a weak D call TRBD2 (5 bases). Deletions cut 3 bases from V and 0 bases from J, with 12 bases between. The CDR3 loop spans 15 amino acids. CDR1 is SGHTA and CDR2 is FQGNSA in the germline V gene. Here the CDR3 reads CASSFLEGSSYEQYF. The CDR3 DNA reads as TGTGCCAGCAGCTTTCTCGAGGGAAGCTCCTACGAGCAGTACTTC.

The rearrangement links TRBV5-8 to TRBJ2-7; 12 bases line up with TRBD2. The CDR3 spans 15 residues. The V gene end was trimmed by 6 bases and the J gene end by 5 bases; junction bases not matched to a gene: 9. CDR1 is SGHTS and CDR2 is YDEGEE in the germline V gene. In nucleotides, the CDR3 is TGTGCCAGCACCCGAGGACTAGCGGGGATGGACGAGCAGTACTTC. Its protein product is CASTRGLAGMDEQYF.

The gene calls are TRBV5-1 and TRBJ2-7; D is unclear. The germline V gene has CDR1 SGHRS and CDR2 YFSETQ. V lost 0 bases to trimming and J lost 3 bases, with 10 bases between them. There are 14 residues in the CDR3. The CDR3 loop is CASSLEPQSYEQYF. The CDR3 DNA reads TGCGCCAGCAGCTTGGAACCACAGAGCTACGAGCAGTACTTC.

The chain employs TRBV29-1 and TRBJ1-2; 8 nucleotides match TRBD1. In germline, CDR1 is SQVTM, CDR2 ANQGSEA. The length of the CDR3 is 12 residues. Trimming at V came to 7 bases and at J to 4 bases, leaving 5 bases not matched to a gene. The DNA of the CDR3 is TGCAGCGCATTGGGACAGGTCTATGGCTACACCTTC. Amino acids: CSALGQVYGYTF.

The V call is TRBV5-1, the J call TRBJ2-1; 10 bases fit TRBD2. Germline assignment: CDR1 SGHRS and CDR2 YFSETQ. V lost 2 bases and J lost 6; bases outside the gene matches: 8. The length of the CDR3 is 16 residues. CDR3 in DNA: TGCGCCAGCAGCTTACCTGGACTAGCGGACCTCAATGAGCAGTTCTTC. Translation gives CASSLPGLADLNEQFF. The variable domain in full, with the rest retrieved from reference TRBV5-1 and TRBJ2-1, is KAGVTQTPRYLIKTRGQQVTLSCSPISGHRSVSWYQQTPGQGLQFLFEYFSETQRNKGNFPGRFSGRQFSNSRSEMNVSTLELGDSALYLCASSLPGLADLNEQFFGPGTRLTVL.

This clone was found many times. The chain recombines TRBV6-5 with TRBJ1-2; unclear D gene. Germline V gene lookup returns CDR1 MNHEY and CDR2 SVGAGI. The CDR3 consists of 13 residues. Trimming took 2 bases from V and 2 from J, leaving 6 bases between them. CDR3 in DNA: TGTGCCAGCAGTTACGGGCAGAACTATGGCTACACCTTC. Encoded protein: CASSYGQNYGYTF.

The V call is TRBV5-1, the J call TRBJ1-1; D call uncertain. The germline V and J ends were trimmed by 4 bases and 1 base, with 11 bases remaining between them. CDR1 and CDR2 from the germline V gene are SGHRS and YFSETQ. The CDR3 sequence is 14 residues long. DNA for the CDR3: TGCGCCAGCAGCCCCGGACTGGGGAACACTGAAGCTTTCTTT. Its protein product is CASSPGLGNTEAFF.

This sequence joins TRBV7-8 and TRBJ1-1, with TRBD1 matching over 7 bases. V lost 5 bases, J lost 3 bases, and 6 bases stayed unmatched. The CDR3 sequence is 14 residues long. Germline values: CDR1 SGHVS, CDR2 FQNEAQ. The DNA for the CDR3 is TGTGCCAGCAGCCAATTGCAGGGGGACACTGAAGCTTTCTTT. It is translated as CASSQLQGDTEAFF.

CDR3 in DNA: TGTGCCAGCGGGGGACAGGGAGGGCAAGAGACCCAGTACTTC. Protein: CASGGQGGQETQYF. The chain joins TRBV2 to TRBJ2-5; TRBD1 agrees at 9 bases. Per germline, CDR1 SNHLY and CDR2 FYNNEI. The trim removed 8 bases at V and 2 bases at J, leaving 6 bases unmatched. This CDR3 region has 14 residues. Variable domain in full (rest from reference TRBV2 and TRBJ2-5): EPEVTQTPSHQVTQMGQEVILRCVPISNHLYFYWYRQILGQKVEFLVSFYNNEISEKSEIFDDQFSVERPDGSNFTLKIRSTKLEDSAMYFCASGGQGGQETQYFGPGTRLLVL.

V usage is TRBV7-2 and J usage is TRBJ2-7; weak D call: TRBD1 (6 bases). Germline loops: CDR1 SGHTA, CDR2 FQGNSA. The CDR3 consists of 12 residues. V was pared by 5 bases and J by 5 bases, with 10 bases between. The CDR3 reads CASSVNRDEQYF. The CDR3 DNA sequence: TGTGCCAGCAGCGTAAACAGGGACGAGCAGTACTTC.

The rearrangement joins TRBV11-1 to TRBJ1-6, with TRBD1 matching over 8 bases. Germline trimming cut 4 bases from V and 9 bases from J; bases unmatched to any gene: 8. Germline V lookup: CDR1 SGHAT, CDR2 FQDESV (reference sequence). The CDR3 sequence is 15 residues long. The CDR3 nucleotides are TGTGCCAGCAGCTCGACAGGGGCCTCGGCTTCACCCCTCCACTTT. Its translation is CASSSTGASASPLHF.

The rearrangement joins TRBV7-3 to TRBJ1-1; D unclear. V gave up 4 bases and J gave up 6 bases, with 12 bases separating them. This CDR3 comprises 13 residues. Germline values: CDR1 SGHTA, CDR2 FQGTGA. CDR3 protein: CASSSGSTSEAFF. The CDR3 DNA reads as TGTGCCAGCAGCTCGGGTAGTACCTCTGAAGCTTTCTTT.

The chain recombines TRBV6-9 with TRBJ2-3; 9 bases align to TRBD1. The CDR3 sequence is 17 residues long. With 4 bases clipped from V and 0 bases from J, the junction kept 8 bases outside the gene matches. Germline CDR1 and CDR2: MNHGY and SVAAGI. In DNA form, the CDR3 reads TGTGCCAGCAGTTCGGACAGGGGTGGGCTTAGCACAGATACGCAGTATTTT. It encodes CASSSDRGGLSTDTQYF.

The chain employs TRBV30 and TRBJ1-5; the match to TRBD1 covers 8 bases. Germline lookup yields CDR1 GTSNPN and CDR2 SVGIG (reference sequence). This CDR3 has 17 residues. Trimming removed 4 bases from V and 2 bases from J; junction bases left unmatched: 13. The CDR3 is CAWNRKQGVQGNQPQHF. CDR3 bases: TGTGCCTGGAATAGGAAACAGGGGGTTCAGGGCAATCAGCCCCAGCATTTT.

This chain links TRBV5-6 with TRBJ1-5; TRBD1 is a possible D gene (6 bases). CDR3 size: 13 residues. CDR1 is SGHDT and CDR2 is YYEEEE in the germline V gene. Trimming took 3 bases from V and 7 from J, leaving 11 bases between them. CDR3 amino acids: CASSSQGWQPQHF. As DNA, the CDR3 is TGTGCCAGCAGCTCACAGGGCTGGCAGCCCCAGCATTTT.

This clone was found once. V gene TRBV5-8 combines with J gene TRBJ1-2; D remains unclear. The CDR3 loop spans 12 amino acids. Trimming pared 4 bases from V and 7 bases from J, leaving 11 bases between. Germline CDR1 and CDR2: SGHTS and YDEGEE. CDR3 in amino acids: CASSPQVRGYTF. The CDR3 region has the DNA TGTGCCAGCAGCCCTCAGGTCCGTGGCTACACCTTC.

The V call is TRBV2, the J call TRBJ2-1, with 11 bases matching TRBD2. The germline V gene encodes CDR1 SNHLY and CDR2 FYNNEI. V was clipped by 8 bases and J by 6 bases; unmatched bases: 6. This CDR3 region has 14 residues. The CDR3 here is CASLLSGGANEQFF. The CDR3 nucleotides are TGTGCCAGCCTTCTTAGCGGGGGGGCCAATGAGCAGTTCTTC.

The chain couples TRBV30 to TRBJ1-4; D not resolved. The CDR3 consists of 13 residues. Trimming stripped 3 bases from V and 3 bases from J, with 8 bases between. Germline V gives CDR1 GTSNPN, CDR2 SVGIG (reference sequence). The CDR3 DNA reads as TGTGCCTGGAGCGGGGTACCTAATGAAAAACTGTTTTTT. Translated: CAWSGVPNEKLFF.